A single sample gave rise to the 9 T cell receptor beta chains below, sequenced in a study of cytomegalovirus exposure and HLA in healthy donors. The PCR used 60 Vbeta and 13 Jbeta primers. Method: immunoSEQ multiplex PCR; TCRdb's copy keeps in-frame clones and lacks some. This table has 150,000 to 200,000 clones, roughly 87% appearing once. What was sequenced was PBMCs. The source of these receptors is a woman between 25 and 40 years old in good health and CMV-seronegative.

The rearrangement links TRBV5-1 to TRBJ1-4, with 9 positions matching TRBD1. V lost 3 bases and J lost 2; bases outside the gene matches: 5. The CDR3 is 16 residues long. Germline CDR1 reads SGHRS; CDR2 reads YFSETQ. The CDR3 loop is CASSSTGTGTNEKLFF. The DNA of the CDR3 is TGCGCCAGCAGCTCTACCGGGACAGGGACTAATGAAAAACTGTTTTTT. Drawing the rest from reference TRBV5-1 and TRBJ1-4, the complete variable domain is KAGVTQTPRYLIKTRGQQVTLSCSPISGHRSVSWYQQTPGQGLQFLFEYFSETQRNKGNFPGRFSGRQFSNSRSEMNVSTLELGDSALYLCASSSTGTGTNEKLFFGSGTQLSVL.

This clone showed up just a few times. The rearrangement uses TRBV6-6 and TRBJ1-3; possibly TRBD1 for D (6 bases). Trimming took off 2 bases at V and 4 bases at J, with 9 bases between the two ends. The length of the CDR3 is 14 residues. Germline CDR1 reads MNHNY; CDR2 reads SVGAGI (reference sequence). The CDR3 sequence: CASSYAGVGNTIYF. CDR3 DNA: TGTGCCAGCAGTTACGCAGGGGTGGGAAACACCATATATTTT.

The J gene is TRBJ2-3, the V gene TRBV5-1, with 8 bases lining up with TRBD2. Germline CDR1 is SGHRS and CDR2 is YFSETQ. Germline trimming cut 4 bases from V and 1 base from J; bases unmatched to any gene: 5. This CDR3 contains 15 residues. The CDR3 loop reads CASSQMTSGTDTQYF. CDR3 sequence (DNA): TGCGCCAGCAGCCAGATGACTAGCGGCACAGATACGCAGTATTTT. The full variable domain, its missing parts supplied by reference TRBV5-1 and TRBJ2-3, is KAGVTQTPRYLIKTRGQQVTLSCSPISGHRSVSWYQQTPGQGLQFLFEYFSETQRNKGNFPGRFSGRQFSNSRSEMNVSTLELGDSALYLCASSQMTSGTDTQYFGPGTRLTVL.

V is TRBV5-1 and J is TRBJ2-2; 7 bases line up with TRBD1. After removal of 4 bases from V and 6 bases from J, the junction contained 12 bases not matched to a gene. The CDR3 consists of 16 residues. Germline V gene sequence: CDR1 SGHRS, CDR2 YFSETQ. The CDR3, as DNA: TGCGCCAGCAGCATCACGCGAGTCCAGGGGGCCGGGGAGCTGTTTTTT. Translated: CASSITRVQGAGELFF.

The chain combines TRBV2 with TRBJ2-2; 7 bases are shared with TRBD1. The germline gives CDR1 SNHLY, CDR2 FYNNEI. Losses at the gene ends were 7 bases for V and 7 bases for J; bases not matched to a gene: 6. The CDR3 contains 13 residues. CDR3 coding DNA: TGTGCCAGCAATAACAGGGGCGACGGGGAGCTGTTTTTT. Protein product: CASNNRGDGELFF.

V usage is TRBV6-4 and J usage is TRBJ1-5; D is unresolved. From germline, CDR1 is MRHNA and CDR2 SNTAGT. Trimming pared 7 bases from V and 5 bases from J, leaving 21 bases between. The CDR3 has 16 residues. The CDR3: CASTEGQLAGDQPQHF. Here the CDR3 DNA reads TGTGCCAGCACCGAAGGCCAGCTGGCAGGCGATCAGCCCCAGCATTTT.

This clone came up a few times. The rearrangement uses TRBV10-3 and TRBJ2-7; tentatively, D is TRBD2 (6 bases). Germline assignment: CDR1 ENHRY and CDR2 SYGVKD. V lost 4 bases and J lost 4, with 11 bases in between. The length of the CDR3 is 13 residues. CDR3 sequence (DNA): TGTGCCATCAGTGTCCCCGGGGGATACGAGCAGTACTTC. Its protein is CAISVPGGYEQYF.

The J gene is TRBJ1-1, the V gene TRBV4-2; 7 bases align to TRBD1. The V segment lost 3 bases and the J segment 8 bases; nucleotides outside the gene matches: 15. The germline gives CDR1 LGHNA, CDR2 YNFKEQ. The CDR3 contains 16 residues. CDR3 residues: CASSHLQGSIRSEAFF. The CDR3 nucleotides are TGTGCCAGCAGCCACCTACAGGGGAGTATTCGGTCGGAAGCTTTCTTT.

In DNA form, the CDR3 reads TGTGCCAGCAGCCTGTCACCCGGGGAGACCCAGTACTTC. Amino acids: CASSLSPGETQYF. The rearrangement joins TRBV5-4 to TRBJ2-5; D is undetermined. Germline V lookup: CDR1 SGHNT, CDR2 YYREEE (reference sequence). The CDR3 consists of 13 residues. Trimming removed 4 bases at V and 5 bases at J, with 12 bases between.